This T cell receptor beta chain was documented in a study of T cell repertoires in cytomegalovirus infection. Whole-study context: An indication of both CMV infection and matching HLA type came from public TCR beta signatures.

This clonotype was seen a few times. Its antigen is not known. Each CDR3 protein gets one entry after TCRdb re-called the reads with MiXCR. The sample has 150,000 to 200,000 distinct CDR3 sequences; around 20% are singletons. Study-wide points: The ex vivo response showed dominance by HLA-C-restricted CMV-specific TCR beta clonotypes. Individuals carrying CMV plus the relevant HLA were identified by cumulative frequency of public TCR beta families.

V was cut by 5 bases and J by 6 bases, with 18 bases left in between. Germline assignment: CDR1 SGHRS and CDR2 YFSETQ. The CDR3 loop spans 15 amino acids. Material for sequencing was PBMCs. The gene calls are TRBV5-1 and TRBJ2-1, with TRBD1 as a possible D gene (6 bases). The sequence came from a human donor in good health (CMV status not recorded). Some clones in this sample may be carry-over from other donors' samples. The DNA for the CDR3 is TGCGCCAGCAGTTATATTACAGGGTTCAGCAATGAGCAGTTCTTC. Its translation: CASSYITGFSNEQFF.